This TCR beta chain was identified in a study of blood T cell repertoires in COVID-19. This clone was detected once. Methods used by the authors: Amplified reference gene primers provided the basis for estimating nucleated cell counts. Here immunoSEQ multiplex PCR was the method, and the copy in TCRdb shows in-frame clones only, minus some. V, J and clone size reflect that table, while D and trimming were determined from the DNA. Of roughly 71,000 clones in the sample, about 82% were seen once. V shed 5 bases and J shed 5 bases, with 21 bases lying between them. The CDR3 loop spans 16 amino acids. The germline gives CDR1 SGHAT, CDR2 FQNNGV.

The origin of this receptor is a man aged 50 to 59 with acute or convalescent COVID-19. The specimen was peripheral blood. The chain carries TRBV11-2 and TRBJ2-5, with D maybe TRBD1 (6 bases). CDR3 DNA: TGTGCCAGCAGCCCCCCTGGTGGGGGCGGTCGGGAGACCCAGTACTTC. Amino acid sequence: CASSPPGGGGRETQYF.